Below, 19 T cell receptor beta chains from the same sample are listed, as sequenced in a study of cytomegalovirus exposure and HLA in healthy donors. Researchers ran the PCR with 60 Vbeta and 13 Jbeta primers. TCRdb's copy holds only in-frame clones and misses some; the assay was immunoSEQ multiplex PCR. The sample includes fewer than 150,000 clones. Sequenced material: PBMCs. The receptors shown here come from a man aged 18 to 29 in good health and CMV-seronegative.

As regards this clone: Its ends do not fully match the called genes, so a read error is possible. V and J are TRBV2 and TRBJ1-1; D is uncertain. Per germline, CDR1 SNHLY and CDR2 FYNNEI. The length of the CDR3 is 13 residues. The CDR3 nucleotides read TGTGCCAGCAGGGAAGGAGCGAACACTGAAGCTTTCTTT. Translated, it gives CASREGANTEAFF.

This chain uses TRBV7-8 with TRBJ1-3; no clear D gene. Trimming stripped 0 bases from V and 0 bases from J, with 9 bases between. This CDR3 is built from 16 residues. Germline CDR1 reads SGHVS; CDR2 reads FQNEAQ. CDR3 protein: CASSLARVSSGNTIYF. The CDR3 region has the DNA TGTGCCAGCAGCTTAGCGCGAGTTTCCTCTGGAAACACCATATATTTT.

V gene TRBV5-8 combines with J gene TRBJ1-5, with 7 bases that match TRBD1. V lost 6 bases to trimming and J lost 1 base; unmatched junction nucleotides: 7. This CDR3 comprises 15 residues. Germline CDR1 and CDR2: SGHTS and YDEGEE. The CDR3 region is CASTPTGSSNQPQHF. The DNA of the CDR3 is TGTGCCAGCACTCCGACAGGGTCCAGCAATCAGCCCCAGCATTTT.

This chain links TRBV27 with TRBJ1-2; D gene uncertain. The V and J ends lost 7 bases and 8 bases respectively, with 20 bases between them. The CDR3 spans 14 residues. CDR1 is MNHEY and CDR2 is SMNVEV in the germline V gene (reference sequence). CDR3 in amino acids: CASTPQIGVEGYTF. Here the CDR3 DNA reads TGTGCCAGCACTCCTCAAATCGGGGTGGAGGGCTACACCTTC.

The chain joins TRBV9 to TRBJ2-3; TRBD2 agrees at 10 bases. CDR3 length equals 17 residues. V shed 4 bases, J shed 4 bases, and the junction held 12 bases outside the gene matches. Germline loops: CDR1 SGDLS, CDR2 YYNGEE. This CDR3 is CASSTTIAGGLADTQYF. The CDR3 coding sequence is TGTGCCAGCAGCACGACTATAGCGGGAGGTTTGGCAGATACGCAGTATTTT.

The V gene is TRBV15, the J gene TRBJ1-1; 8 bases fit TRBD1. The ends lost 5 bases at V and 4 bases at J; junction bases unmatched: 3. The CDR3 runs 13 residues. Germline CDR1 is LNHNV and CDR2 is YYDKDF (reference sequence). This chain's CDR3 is CATSGDRGTEAFF. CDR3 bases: TGTGCCACCAGCGGCGACAGGGGCACTGAAGCTTTCTTT. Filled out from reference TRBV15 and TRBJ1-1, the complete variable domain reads DAMVIQNPRYQVTQFGKPVTLSCSQTLNHNVMYWYQQKSSQAPKLLFHYYDKDFNNEADTPDNFQSRRPNTSFCFLDIRSPGLGDTAMYLCATSGDRGTEAFFGQGTRLTVV.

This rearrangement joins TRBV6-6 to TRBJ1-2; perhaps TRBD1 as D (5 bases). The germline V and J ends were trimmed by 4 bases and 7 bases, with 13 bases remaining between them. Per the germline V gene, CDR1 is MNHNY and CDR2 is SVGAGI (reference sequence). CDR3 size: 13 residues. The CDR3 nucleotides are TGTGCCAGCAGTTCGGACACAACGCGTGGCTACACCTTC. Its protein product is CASSSDTTRGYTF.

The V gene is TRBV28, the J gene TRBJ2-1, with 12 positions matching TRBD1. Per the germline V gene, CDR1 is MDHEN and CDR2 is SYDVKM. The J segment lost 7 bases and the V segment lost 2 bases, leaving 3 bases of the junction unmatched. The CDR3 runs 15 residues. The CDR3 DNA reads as TGTGCCAGCAGTTTAAGGGACAGGGGGCGAAATGAGCAGTTCTTC. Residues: CASSLRDRGRNEQFF.

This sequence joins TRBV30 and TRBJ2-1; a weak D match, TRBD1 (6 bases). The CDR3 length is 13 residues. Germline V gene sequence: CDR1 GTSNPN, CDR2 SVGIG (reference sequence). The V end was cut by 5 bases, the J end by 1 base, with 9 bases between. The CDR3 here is CAWGGGSYNEQFF. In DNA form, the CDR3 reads TGTGCCTGGGGGGGCGGTTCCTACAATGAGCAGTTCTTC. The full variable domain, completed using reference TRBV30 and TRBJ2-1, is SQTIHQWPATLVQPVGSPLSLECTVEGTSNPNLYWYRQAAGRGLQLLFYSVGIGQISSEVPQNLSASRPQDRQFILSSKKLLLSDSGFYLCAWGGGSYNEQFFGPGTRLTVL.

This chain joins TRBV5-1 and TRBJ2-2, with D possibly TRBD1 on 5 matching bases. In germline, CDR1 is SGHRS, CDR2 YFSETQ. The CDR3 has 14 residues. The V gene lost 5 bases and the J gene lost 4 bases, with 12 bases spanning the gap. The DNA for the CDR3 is TGCGCCAGCAGTGAAGGACATAGCACCGGGGAGCTGTTTTTT. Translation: CASSEGHSTGELFF.

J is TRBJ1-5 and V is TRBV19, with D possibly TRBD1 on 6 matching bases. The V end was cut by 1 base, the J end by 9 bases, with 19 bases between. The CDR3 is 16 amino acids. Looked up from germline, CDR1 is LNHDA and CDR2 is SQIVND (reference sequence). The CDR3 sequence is CASSIARDNVVWPQHF. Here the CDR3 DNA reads TGTGCCAGTAGTATAGCCAGGGACAATGTTGTATGGCCCCAGCATTTT.

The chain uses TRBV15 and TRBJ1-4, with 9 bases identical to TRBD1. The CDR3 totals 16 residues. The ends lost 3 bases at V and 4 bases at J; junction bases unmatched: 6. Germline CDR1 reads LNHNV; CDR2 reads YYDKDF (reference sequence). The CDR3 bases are TGTGCCACCAGCAGCCAGAGGGACAGGGTTAATGAAAAACTGTTTTTT. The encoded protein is CATSSQRDRVNEKLFF.

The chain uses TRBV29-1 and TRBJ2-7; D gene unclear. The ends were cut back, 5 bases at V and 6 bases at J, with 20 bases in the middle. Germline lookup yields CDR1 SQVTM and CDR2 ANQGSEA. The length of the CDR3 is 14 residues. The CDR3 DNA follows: TGCAGCGTTTTTGAGCCGGTCTCTGAGTTCGAGCAGTACTTC. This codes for CSVFEPVSEFEQYF.

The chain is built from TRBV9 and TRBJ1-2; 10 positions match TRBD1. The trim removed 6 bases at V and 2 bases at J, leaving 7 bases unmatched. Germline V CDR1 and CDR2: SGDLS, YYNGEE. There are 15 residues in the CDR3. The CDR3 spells CASTPGQGVNYGYTF. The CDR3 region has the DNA TGTGCCAGCACCCCAGGACAGGGGGTAAACTATGGCTACACCTTC.

CDR3 protein: CASSSGTFGGYTF. CDR3 bases: TGTGCCAGCAGCTCAGGAACATTCGGTGGCTACACCTTC. The chain combines TRBV7-9 with TRBJ1-2; D uncertain. The CDR3 totals 13 residues. Trimming pared 4 bases from V and 7 bases from J, leaving 13 bases between. Germline V gene data show CDR1 as SEHNR and CDR2 as FQNEAQ (reference sequence).

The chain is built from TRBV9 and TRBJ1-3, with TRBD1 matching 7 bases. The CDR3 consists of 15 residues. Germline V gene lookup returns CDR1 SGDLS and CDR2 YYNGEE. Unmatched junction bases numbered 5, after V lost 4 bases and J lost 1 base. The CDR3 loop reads CASSIATGSGNTIYF. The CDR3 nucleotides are TGTGCCAGCAGCATAGCGACAGGGTCTGGAAACACCATATATTTT.

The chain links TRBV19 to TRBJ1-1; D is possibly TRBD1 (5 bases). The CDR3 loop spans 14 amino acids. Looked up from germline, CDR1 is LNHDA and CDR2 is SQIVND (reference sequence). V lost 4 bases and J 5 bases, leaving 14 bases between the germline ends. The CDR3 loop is CASSRRGIRTEAFF. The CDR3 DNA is TGTGCCAGTAGTAGGAGGGGTATACGGACTGAAGCTTTCTTT.

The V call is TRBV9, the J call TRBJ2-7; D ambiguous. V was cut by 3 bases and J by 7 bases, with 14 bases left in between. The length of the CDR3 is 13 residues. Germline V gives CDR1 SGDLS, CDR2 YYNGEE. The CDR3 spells CASSGSDLREQYF. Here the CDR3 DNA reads TGTGCCAGCAGCGGGAGCGACCTCCGGGAGCAGTACTTC. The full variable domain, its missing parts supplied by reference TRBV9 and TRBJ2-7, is DSGVTQTPKHLITATGQRVTLRCSPRSGDLSVYWYQQSLDQGLQFLIQYYNGEERAKGNILERFSAQQFPDLHSELNLSSLELGDSALYFCASSGSDLREQYFGPGTRLTVT.

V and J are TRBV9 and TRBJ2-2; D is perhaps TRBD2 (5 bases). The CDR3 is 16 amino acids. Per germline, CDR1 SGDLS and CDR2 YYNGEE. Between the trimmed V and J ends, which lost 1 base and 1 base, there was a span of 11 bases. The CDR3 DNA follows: TGTGCCAGCAGCGTATGGGGTGGAGGGAACACCGGGGAGCTGTTTTTT. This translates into CASSVWGGGNTGELFF.